This T cell receptor beta chain came from a study of blood T cell repertoires in COVID-19. Overall study: Acute and convalescent COVID-19 samples came from the United States, Italy and Spain.

Germline loops: CDR1 SGHRS, CDR2 YFSETQ. V lost 0 bases, J lost 5 bases, and 8 bases lay in between. The CDR3 covers 14 residues. Authors' methods: Amplified reference gene primers provided the basis for estimating nucleated cell counts. This table comes from immunoSEQ multiplex PCR, and its TCRdb copy is limited to in-frame clones, with some not included. The DNA was the basis for D and trimming; V, J and clone size are from that table. The sample gives 300,000 or so clones, just under 90% of which show up once; less than 3.5% is in the top ten. Participant ages covered about 18 to 89 years across 24 US areas. Before they entered the study, exposed participants had met a COVID-19 case within 2 weeks.

V is TRBV5-1 and J is TRBJ1-4; D is undetermined. This TCR was recovered from a woman aged 45 to 65 who had been exposed to COVID-19. Sequencing used PBMCs or T cells enriched from blood (not recorded which). CDR3 sequence (DNA): TGCGCCAGCAGCTTGGCCCTACAGAATGAAAAACTGTTTTTT. This sequence encodes CASSLALQNEKLFF.